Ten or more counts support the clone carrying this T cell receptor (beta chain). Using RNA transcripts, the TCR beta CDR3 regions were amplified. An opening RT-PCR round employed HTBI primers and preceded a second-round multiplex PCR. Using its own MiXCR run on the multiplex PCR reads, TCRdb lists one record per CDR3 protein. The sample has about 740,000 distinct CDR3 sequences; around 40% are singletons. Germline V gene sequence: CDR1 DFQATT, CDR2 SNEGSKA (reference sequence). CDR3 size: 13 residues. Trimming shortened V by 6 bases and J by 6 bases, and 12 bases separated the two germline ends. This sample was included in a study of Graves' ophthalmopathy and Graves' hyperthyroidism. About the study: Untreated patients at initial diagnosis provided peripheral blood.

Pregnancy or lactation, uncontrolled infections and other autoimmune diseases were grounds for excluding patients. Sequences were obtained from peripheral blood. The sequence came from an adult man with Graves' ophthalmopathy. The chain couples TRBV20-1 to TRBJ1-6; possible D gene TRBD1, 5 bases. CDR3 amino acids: CSAPGTPNSPLHF. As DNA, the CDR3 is TGCAGTGCGCCCGGGACGCCTAATTCACCCCTCCACTTT.